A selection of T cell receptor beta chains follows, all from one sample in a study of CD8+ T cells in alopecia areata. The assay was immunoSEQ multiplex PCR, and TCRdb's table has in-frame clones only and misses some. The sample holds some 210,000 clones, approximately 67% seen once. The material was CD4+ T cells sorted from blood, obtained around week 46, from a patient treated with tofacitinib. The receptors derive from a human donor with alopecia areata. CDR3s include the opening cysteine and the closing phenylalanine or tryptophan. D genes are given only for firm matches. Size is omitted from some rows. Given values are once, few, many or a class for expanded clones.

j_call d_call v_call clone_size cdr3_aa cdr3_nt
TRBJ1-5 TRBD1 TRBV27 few CASSSEGARNQPQHF TGTGCCAGCAGTTCGGAGGGGGCACGCAATCAGCCCCAGCATTTT
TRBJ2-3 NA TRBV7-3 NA CASSLGGRPGSTDTQYF TGTGCCAGCAGCTTGGGCGGAAGGCCAGGTAGCACAGATACGCAGTATTTT
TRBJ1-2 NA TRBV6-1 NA CASRLGEGYTF TGTGCCAGCAGACTAGGGGAAGGCTACACCTTC
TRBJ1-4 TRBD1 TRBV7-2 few CASSASTGGEKLFF TGTGCCAGCAGCGCGTCGACAGGGGGCGAAAAACTGTTTTTT
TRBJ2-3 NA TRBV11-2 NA CASSPRLGGADTQYF TGTGCCAGCAGCCCCAGGTTGGGGGGGGCGGATACGCAGTATTTT
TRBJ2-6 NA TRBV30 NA CASASSGANVLTF TGTGCCTCGGCGTCCTCTGGGGCCAACGTCCTGACTTTC
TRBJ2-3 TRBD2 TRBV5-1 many CASSLGLAGPAGDTQYF TGCGCCAGCAGCTTGGGACTAGCGGGACCCGCCGGGGATACGCAGTATTTT
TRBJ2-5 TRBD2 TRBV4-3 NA CASSRRLAGNQETQYF TGCGCCAGCAGCCGAAGACTAGCGGGGAACCAAGAGACCCAGTACTTC
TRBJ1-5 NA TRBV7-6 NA CASSLGPGAQPQHF TGTGCCAGCAGCTTAGGACCGGGGGCCCAGCCCCAGCATTTT
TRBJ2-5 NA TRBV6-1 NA CASSALQGPETQYF TGTGCCAGCAGTGCTTTACAGGGACCGGAGACCCAGTACTTC
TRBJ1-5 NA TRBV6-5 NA CASSWSHGQPQHF TGTGCCAGCAGTTGGAGCCACGGGCAGCCCCAGCATTTT
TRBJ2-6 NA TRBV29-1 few CSAVRGTGANVLTF TGCAGCGCCGTGAGGGGGACTGGGGCCAACGTCCTGACTTTC
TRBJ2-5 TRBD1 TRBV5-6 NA CASRPTGVGTETQYF TGTGCCAGCAGGCCGACAGGGGTGGGGACAGAGACCCAGTACTTC
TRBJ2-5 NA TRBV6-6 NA CASRPTAGETQYF TGTGCCAGCAGACCCACCGCGGGAGAGACCCAGTACTTC
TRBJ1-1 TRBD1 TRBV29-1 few CSVLDRENTEAFF TGCAGCGTTTTGGACAGGGAGAACACTGAAGCTTTCTTT
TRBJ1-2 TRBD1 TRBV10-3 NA CAISGTGGDGYTF TGTGCCATCAGTGGGACAGGGGGCGATGGCTACACCTTC